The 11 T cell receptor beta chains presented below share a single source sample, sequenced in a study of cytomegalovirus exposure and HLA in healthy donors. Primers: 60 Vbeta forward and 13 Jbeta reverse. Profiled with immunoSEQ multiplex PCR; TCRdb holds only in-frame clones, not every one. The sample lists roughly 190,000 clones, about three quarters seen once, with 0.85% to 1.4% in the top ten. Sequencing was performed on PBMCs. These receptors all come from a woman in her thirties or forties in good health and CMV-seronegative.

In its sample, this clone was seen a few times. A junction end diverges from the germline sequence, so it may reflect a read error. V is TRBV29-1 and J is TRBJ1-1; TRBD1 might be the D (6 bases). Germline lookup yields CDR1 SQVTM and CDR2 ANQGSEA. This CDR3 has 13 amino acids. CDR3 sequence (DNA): TGCAGCGCTGAAAGGGCAGGGGATACTGAAGCTTTCTTT. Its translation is CSAERAGDTEAFF.

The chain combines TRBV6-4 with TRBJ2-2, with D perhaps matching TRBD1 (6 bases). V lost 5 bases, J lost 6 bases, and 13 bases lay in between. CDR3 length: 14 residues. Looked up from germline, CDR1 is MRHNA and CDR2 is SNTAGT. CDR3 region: CASSTLRGAGELFF. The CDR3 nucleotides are TGTGCCAGCAGTACCCTCAGGGGCGCCGGGGAGCTGTTTTTT.

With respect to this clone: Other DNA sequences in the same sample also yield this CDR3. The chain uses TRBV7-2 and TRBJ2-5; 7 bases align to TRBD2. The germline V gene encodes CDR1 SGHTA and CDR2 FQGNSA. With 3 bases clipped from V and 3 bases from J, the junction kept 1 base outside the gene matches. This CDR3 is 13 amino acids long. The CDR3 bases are TGTGCCAGCAGCTTCGCGGGAGAAGAGACCCAGTACTTC. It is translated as CASSFAGEETQYF.

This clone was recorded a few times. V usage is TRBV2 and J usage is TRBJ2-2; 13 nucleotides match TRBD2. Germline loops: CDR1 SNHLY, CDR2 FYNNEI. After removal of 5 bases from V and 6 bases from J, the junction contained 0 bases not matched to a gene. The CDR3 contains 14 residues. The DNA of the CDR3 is TGTGCCAGCAGTACTAGCGGGAGGGCCGGGGAGCTGTTTTTT. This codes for CASSTSGRAGELFF.

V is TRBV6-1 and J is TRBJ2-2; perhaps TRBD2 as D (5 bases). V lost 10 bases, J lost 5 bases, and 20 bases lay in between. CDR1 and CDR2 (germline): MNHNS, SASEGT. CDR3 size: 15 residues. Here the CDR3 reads CATRPSRTPTGELFF. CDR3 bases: TGTGCCACCCGCCCCTCTCGGACTCCTACCGGGGAGCTGTTTTTT.

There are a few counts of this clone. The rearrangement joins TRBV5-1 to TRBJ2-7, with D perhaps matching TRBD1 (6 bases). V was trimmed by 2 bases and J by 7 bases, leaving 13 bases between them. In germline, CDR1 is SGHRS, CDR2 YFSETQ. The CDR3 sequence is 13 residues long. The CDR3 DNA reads TGCGCCAGCAGCTTTACGGACCAGGGGGAGCAGTACTTC. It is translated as CASSFTDQGEQYF.

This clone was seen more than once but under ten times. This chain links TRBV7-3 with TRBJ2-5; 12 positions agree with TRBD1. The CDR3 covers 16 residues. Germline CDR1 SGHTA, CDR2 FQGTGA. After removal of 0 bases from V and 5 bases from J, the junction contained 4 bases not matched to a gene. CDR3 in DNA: TGTGCCAGCAGCTTAACGGGGACAGGGGGCTGGGAGACCCAGTACTTC. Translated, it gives CASSLTGTGGWETQYF.

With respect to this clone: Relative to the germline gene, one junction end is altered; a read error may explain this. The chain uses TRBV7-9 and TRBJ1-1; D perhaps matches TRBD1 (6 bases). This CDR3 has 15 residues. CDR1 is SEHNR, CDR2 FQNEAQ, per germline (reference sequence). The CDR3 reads CSSSLEGGMNTEAFF. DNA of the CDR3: TGTTCCAGCAGCTTAGAGGGGGGGATGAACACTGAAGCTTTCTTT.

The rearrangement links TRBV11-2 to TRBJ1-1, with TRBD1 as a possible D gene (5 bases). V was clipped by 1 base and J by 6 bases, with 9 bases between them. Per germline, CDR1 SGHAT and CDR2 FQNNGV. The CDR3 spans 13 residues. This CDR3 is CASSLGQGAEAFF. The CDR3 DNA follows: TGTGCCAGCAGCTTAGGTCAGGGCGCTGAAGCTTTCTTT. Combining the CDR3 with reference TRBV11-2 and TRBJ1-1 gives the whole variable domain EAGVAQSPRYKIIEKRQSVAFWCNPISGHATLYWYQQILGQGPKLLIQFQNNGVVDDSQLPKDRFSAERLKGVDSTLKIQPAKLEDSAVYLCASSLGQGAEAFFGQGTRLTVV.

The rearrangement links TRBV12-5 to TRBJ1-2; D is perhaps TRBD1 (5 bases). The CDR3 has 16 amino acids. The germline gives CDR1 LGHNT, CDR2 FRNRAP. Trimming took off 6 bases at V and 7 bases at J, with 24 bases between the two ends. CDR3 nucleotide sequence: TGTGCTAGTGGCCCACCCCGGGCTCAGGGTTCTCTTGGCTACACCTTC. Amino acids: CASGPPRAQGSLGYTF.

The CDR3 DNA follows: TGTGCCTGGAGTGACGGTAACGGGAGTGGAGCTTTCTTT. Residues: CAWSDGNGSGAFF. The chain employs TRBV30 and TRBJ1-1; no clear D gene. The CDR3 totals 13 residues. Deletions cut 1 base from V and 10 bases from J, with 16 bases between. CDR1 and CDR2 (germline): GTSNPN, SVGIG (reference sequence).